This is a list of T cell receptor beta chains from one sample in a study of blood T cell repertoires in COVID-19. Sequencing used immunoSEQ multiplex PCR; TCRdb keeps in-frame clones, though not all of them. The repertoire holds some 150,000 clones, 80% seen once, with around 5% in the top ten. Input material: peripheral blood. The source of these receptors is a woman aged 45-65 years with acute or convalescent COVID-19. The CDR3 runs from the conserved cysteine through the conserved F or W. Fields, in order: D gene, J gene, V gene, clone size, CDR3 DNA, CDR3 protein. The D gene is left open where the match is weak. Clone size is not always given. Where it is, it says once, few, many or a class for expanded clones.

- | TRBJ2-7 | TRBV6-2/TRBV6-3 | once | TGTGCCAGCAGTTACTCCACCCGGGGGACCTACGAGCAGTACTTC | CASSYSTRGTYEQYF
TRBD1 | TRBJ1-1 | TRBV19 | - | TGTGCCAGTAGTATTACAGGGGGGCACACTGAAGCTTTCTTT | CASSITGGHTEAFF
- | TRBJ2-1 | TRBV5-4 | - | TGTGCCAGCAGCTTGGATATAGGGGGCTCCTACAATGAGCAGTTCTTC | CASSLDIGGSYNEQFF
- | TRBJ1-1 | TRBV7-9 | - | TGTGCCAGCAGCTTAAATGTTGGGGCCCCCGAAGCTTTCTTT | CASSLNVGAPEAFF
- | TRBJ1-5 | TRBV7-2 | - | TGTGCCAGCAGCTCCCGACCAGCGGGGAACAGTCAGCCCCAGCATTTT | CASSSRPAGNSQPQHF
TRBD2 | TRBJ2-3 | TRBV14 | - | TGTGCCAGCAGCCAAGATCACCACGGGGGGATGACAGATACGCAGTATTTT | CASSQDHHGGMTDTQYF
- | TRBJ2-7 | TRBV27 | - | TGTGCCAGCAGTCCTAGGGGCCAAACACGATCCGACTCCTACGAGCAGTACTTC | CASSPRGQTRSDSYEQYF
- | TRBJ2-3 | TRBV9 | - | TGTGCCAGCAGCGTAGGAGGGGACACATTTTTGGATACGCAGTATTTT | CASSVGGDTFLDTQYF
TRBD1 | TRBJ2-5 | TRBV7-6 | - | TGTGCCAGCAGCTTAGCATCAGGGGGTGGGGGCCAAGAGACCCAGTACTTC | CASSLASGGGGQETQYF
TRBD1 | TRBJ2-5 | TRBV6-4 | - | TGTGCCAGCAGTGTCCCCGGACAGGGCGAGACCCAGTACTTC | CASSVPGQGETQYF
TRBD1 | TRBJ2-3 | TRBV11-3 | - | TGTGCCAGCAGCTTAGGGGACAGGGCGAGTTCTACGCAGTATTTT | CASSLGDRASSTQYF
- | TRBJ1-5 | TRBV27 | - | TGTGCCAGCAATCCCAGGGGCCCAAATCAGCCCCAGCATTTT | CASNPRGPNQPQHF
- | TRBJ2-1 | TRBV27 | - | TGTGCCAGCAGTTTGGGGACAACTTCTAATGAGCAGTTCTTC | CASSLGTTSNEQFF
- | TRBJ1-2 | TRBV29-1 | - | TGCAGCGTTGCAACTCTTGGAGGCCATGGCTACACCTTC | CSVATLGGHGYTF
TRBD1 | TRBJ1-4 | TRBV28 | - | TGTGCCAGCAGCCCCCAGACAGGGGCCACTAATGAAAAACTGTTTTTT | CASSPQTGATNEKLFF
TRBD2 | TRBJ2-3 | TRBV7-2 | - | TGTGCCAGCAGCTTATCGGTCCGGGGGGGCCGAGGGATAGATACGCAGTATTTT | CASSLSVRGGRGIDTQYF
- | TRBJ2-1 | TRBV14 | - | TGTGCCAGCAGCCAGGGCTACCTGGGTCATGAGCAGTTCTTC | CASSQGYLGHEQFF
TRBD1 | TRBJ2-7 | TRBV18 | - | TGTGCCAGCTCACCGGGACAGGGGACTTACGAGCAGTACTTC | CASSPGQGTYEQYF
TRBD1 | TRBJ1-5 | TRBV24-1 | - | TGTGCCACCAGTGCTTCCCTGGGGACAGGGGACAATCAGCCCCAGCATTTT | CATSASLGTGDNQPQHF
- | TRBJ1-5 | TRBV19 | - | TGTGCCAGTTGCCCTGGGAGGGGAGGTCAGCCCCAGCATTTT | CASCPGRGGQPQHF
- | TRBJ2-7 | TRBV9 | - | TGTGCCAGCAGCTTCGGAGACCTCGACGAGCAGTACTTC | CASSFGDLDEQYF
- | TRBJ1-5 | TRBV7-2 | - | TGTGCCAGCAGCTCTCAGGGCAATCAGCCCCAGCATTTT | CASSSQGNQPQHF
TRBD1 | TRBJ1-3 | TRBV3-1/TRBV3-2 | once | TGTGCCAGCAGCCAAGAGACAGGGAATGGAAACACCATATATTTT | CASSQETGNGNTIYF
- | TRBJ1-5 | TRBV2 | few | TGTGCCAGCAGGTGGGGAGGGGGGGCCCCCAATCAGCCCCAGCATTTT | CASRWGGGAPNQPQHF
TRBD1 | TRBJ2-3 | TRBV6-2/TRBV6-3 | - | TGTGCCAGCAGCGCCTTAGGGGGCCTAGATACGCAGTATTTT | CASSALGGLDTQYF
- | TRBJ1-6 | TRBV30 | - | TGTGCCTGGAGGGGAGGGGGAGCACCCCTCCACTTT | CAWRGGGAPLHF